This T cell receptor (beta chain) was recorded in a study of cytomegalovirus exposure and HLA in healthy donors. Per the germline V gene, CDR1 is SGHTA and CDR2 is FQGNSA. The CDR3 consists of 17 residues. Trimming shortened V by 5 bases and J by 0 bases, and 19 bases separated the two germline ends. PCR was performed using 60 Vbeta and 13 Jbeta primers. TCRdb keeps only in-frame clones here, not all; method: immunoSEQ multiplex PCR. The data contain 100,000 or so clones, 75% to 85% of them seen just once; the ten biggest clones take up roughly 6.1%. The chain uses TRBV7-2 and TRBJ2-5; the D gene is possibly TRBD2 (5 bases). The sample was PBMCs. The source is a man aged 18 to 29 in good health and CMV-seronegative. CDR3 sequence (DNA): TGTGCCAGCAGCCTAGGGAGTATAGCAGAGTACCAAGAGACCCAGTACTTC. It translates to CASSLGSIAEYQETQYF.